The rows below give T cell receptor beta chains drawn from one sample of a study of blood T cell repertoires in COVID-19. The repertoire was sequenced with immunoSEQ multiplex PCR; TCRdb's copy has only in-frame clones and lacks some. The sample includes some 300,000 clones, 65% to 90% of them seen just once. Sequenced: peripheral blood. All receptors come from a woman in her seventies with COVID-19, enrolled during active disease. Both conserved end residues are part of each CDR3. The D gene is left open where the match is weak. Part of the rows lack a size; the others show once, few, many or a class for expanded clones.

TRBV5-5	16	TRBJ2-2	.	TRBD1	TGTGCCAGCAGCATGGGACAGGGGGCACTCACCGGGGAGCTGTTTTTT	CASSMGQGALTGELFF
TRBV12-5	19	TRBJ2-3	.	TRBD2	TGTGCTAGTGGTTTGGCCAAAGTATTGGCTAGCGGACGCACAGATACGCAGTATTTT	CASGLAKVLASGRTDTQYF
TRBV14	13	TRBJ2-7	.	.	TGTGCCAGCAGCCACTCAAGGGGATACGAGCAGTACTTC	CASSHSRGYEQYF
TRBV7-6	18	TRBJ2-2	.	TRBD1	TGTGCCAGCAGCTTAGCCGGCTTACAGACAGGGTCGGGACGGGAGCTGTTTTTT	CASSLAGLQTGSGRELFF
TRBV6-1	18	TRBJ2-7	.	.	TGTGCCAGCAGTGAATATCCTTTCGGGGTCCACCCGTCCTACGAGCAGTACTTC	CASSEYPFGVHPSYEQYF
TRBV19	16	TRBJ2-1	.	TRBD2	TGTGCCAGTAGTCCTTACGGGACTAGCGGGTACAATGAGCAGTTCTTC	CASSPYGTSGYNEQFF
TRBV15	15	TRBJ1-6	.	.	TGTGCCACCAGCAGAGAACAGCCCTATAATTCACCCCTCCACTTT	CATSREQPYNSPLHF
TRBV5-1	15	TRBJ2-5	.	TRBD1	TGCGCCAGCAGCTTCGGCAGACAGGGGCAGGAGACCCAGTACTTC	CASSFGRQGQETQYF
TRBV12-3/TRBV12-4	11	TRBJ1-3	.	.	TGTGCCAGCAGTCCCCTCTACACCATATATTTT	CASSPLYTIYF
TRBV13	15	TRBJ2-7	.	TRBD1	TGTGCCAGCAGCGAAGGGACAGGGGGTTTTCGGGAGCAGTACTTC	CASSEGTGGFREQYF
TRBV5-1	14	TRBJ1-4	.	TRBD1	TGCGCCAGCAGCCAAGGACAGGGGGCTGAAAAACTGTTTTTT	CASSQGQGAEKLFF
TRBV15	15	TRBJ2-2	.	TRBD1	TGTGCCACCAGCACGAGACAGGGGAACACCGGGGAGCTGTTTTTT	CATSTRQGNTGELFF
TRBV27	13	TRBJ1-2	.	.	TGTGCCAGCATGGCGCAGGGGCTTGGTGGCTACACCTTC	CASMAQGLGGYTF
TRBV6-2/TRBV6-3	16	TRBJ2-1	.	TRBD2	TGTGCCAGCAGCGAATATCGACTAGCGGCTTACAATGGGCAGTTCTTC	CASSEYRLAAYNGQFF
TRBV29-1	14	TRBJ2-3	.	TRBD2	TGCAGCGTCATATCCGGGGGGGCCGGAGATACGCAGTATTTT	CSVISGGAGDTQYF
TRBV5-1	16	TRBJ1-2	many	.	TGCGCCAGCAGCGCTACCGGGGCCGGGGGAGACTATGGCTACACCTTC	CASSATGAGGDYGYTF
TRBV20-1	14	TRBJ2-5	.	TRBD1	TGCAGTGCTAGTGGGACAGGCCACCAAGAGACCCAGTACTTC	CSASGTGHQETQYF